This TCR beta chain was documented in a study of CD8+ T cells in alopecia areata. Study-level points and caveats: In scalp and blood during tofacitinib, many expanded lesional clones persisted. For lesional scalp, especially alopecia totalis/universalis, clonality was higher than in normal scalp.

Per the germline V gene, CDR1 is SQVTM and CDR2 is ANQGSEA. V was pared by 4 bases and J by 0 bases, with 6 bases between. There are 12 residues in the CDR3. This clone was seen a handful of times. Its antigen is not known. Once RNA had been extracted, it was reverse transcribed into cDNA to act as the sequencing template. The repertoire was sequenced with immunoSEQ multiplex PCR; TCRdb's copy has only in-frame clones and lacks some. The repertoire holds approximately 180,000 clones, with about 61% as singletons. Noted treatment: oral pan-JAK inhibitor, 5-10 mg twice daily. Lesional scalp punch biopsies and peripheral blood came from alopecia areata patients.

This sequence joins TRBV29-1 and TRBJ2-5; no definite D call. The source was CD4+ T cells sorted from blood, collected at approximately week 56, from a patient treated with tofacitinib. This TCR came from a human donor with alopecia areata. The CDR3 region has the DNA TGCAGCGTTGCGGGCAACCAAGAGACCCAGTACTTC. It codes for CSVAGNQETQYF.